The 8 T cell receptor beta chains in this list originate from one sample, sequenced in a study of cytomegalovirus exposure and HLA in healthy donors. Amplification used 60 Vbeta primers and 13 Jbeta primers. Using immunoSEQ multiplex PCR, the repertoire was profiled, and TCRdb retains in-frame clones only, with some absent. Here the sample spans approximately 190,000 clones, around 81% being singletons. Sequenced: PBMCs. The origin of the receptors is a woman under 30 in good health and CMV-seropositive.

The chain carries TRBV20-1 and TRBJ1-1, with a tentative D call TRBD1 (5 bases). Germline V gene data show CDR1 as DFQATT and CDR2 as SNEGSKA (reference sequence). The germline V and J ends were trimmed by 4 bases and 8 bases, with 11 bases remaining between them. This CDR3 has 11 amino acids. In DNA, the CDR3 is TGCAGTGCTATAGGGACTGTCGAAGCTTTCTTT. Amino acids: CSAIGTVEAFF.

The J gene is TRBJ1-5, the V gene TRBV2; tentative D call: TRBD1 (5 bases). The CDR3 length is 14 residues. Germline V gene lookup returns CDR1 SNHLY and CDR2 FYNNEI. Trimming shortened V by 4 bases and J by 4 bases, and 11 bases separated the two germline ends. The CDR3 region is CASSGDSVNQPQHF. CDR3 DNA sequence: TGTGCCAGCAGTGGAGACAGCGTAAATCAGCCCCAGCATTTT.

V and J are TRBV7-9 and TRBJ1-6; D is ambiguous. Germline V gene sequence: CDR1 SEHNR, CDR2 FQNEAQ (reference sequence). The CDR3 has 15 amino acids. Trimming shortened V by 1 base and J by 7 bases, and 11 bases separated the two germline ends. The CDR3 DNA is TGTGCCAGCAGCTTAGAAGCTCCTTGGAATTCACCCCTCCACTTT. This sequence encodes CASSLEAPWNSPLHF.

The CDR3 sequence is CASSPGWRGGVNEQFF. CDR3 DNA sequence: TGTGCCAGCTCCCCTGGTTGGCGGGGGGGAGTCAATGAGCAGTTCTTC. The gene calls are TRBV2 and TRBJ2-1; 9 bases are shared with TRBD2. Trimming cost V 8 bases and J 6 bases; bases outside gene matches: 14. The CDR3 is 16 amino acids. Germline V lookup: CDR1 SNHLY, CDR2 FYNNEI.

The table lists this clone with a count of one. The V call is TRBV6-1, the J call TRBJ2-3; 7 bases align to TRBD2. The V segment lost 1 base and the J segment 3 bases; nucleotides outside the gene matches: 1. The germline V gene encodes CDR1 MNHNS and CDR2 SASEGT. This CDR3 has 14 residues. For the CDR3, the DNA is TGTGCCAGCAGTGAAGGGACTAGGACAGATACGCAGTATTTT. It specifies CASSEGTRTDTQYF.

The chain is built from TRBV6-1 and TRBJ1-6; 7 positions agree with TRBD1. Germline V gene data show CDR1 as MNHNS and CDR2 as SASEGT. The CDR3 totals 14 residues. V shed 4 bases and J 10 bases; nucleotides not matched to a gene: 7. For the CDR3, the DNA is TGTGCCAGCAGTGGGTCAGGGGGGCGGTCACCCCTCCACTTT. This gives the protein CASSGSGGRSPLHF.

CDR3 loop: CASSSTPNTEAFF. The CDR3 DNA sequence: TGTGCCAGCAGCTCTACCCCGAACACTGAAGCTTTCTTT. This chain joins TRBV7-9 and TRBJ1-1, with D uncertain. The germline gives CDR1 SEHNR, CDR2 FQNEAQ (reference sequence). This CDR3 contains 13 residues. Trimming took off 4 bases at V and 1 base at J, with 7 bases between the two ends. The variable domain in full, completed from reference TRBV7-9 and TRBJ1-1, reads DTGVSQNPRHKITKRGQNVTFRCDPISEHNRLYWYRQTLGQGPEFLTYFQNEAQLEKSRLLSDRFSAERPKGSFSTLEIQRTEQGDSAMYLCASSSTPNTEAFFGQGTRLTVV.

This clone turned up a few times. This rearrangement joins TRBV5-6 to TRBJ2-1; 11 bases align to TRBD2. The V segment lost 0 bases and the J segment 2 bases; nucleotides outside the gene matches: 10. Looked up from germline, CDR1 is SGHDT and CDR2 is YYEEEE. CDR3 length equals 19 residues. The DNA of the CDR3 is TGTGCCAGCAGCTTGGGGGCCTGGGTAGCGGGGGGGACCTACAATGAGCAGTTCTTC. This encodes CASSLGAWVAGGTYNEQFF.